Listed below are T cell receptor beta chains from one sample, sequenced in a study of blood T cell repertoires in COVID-19. The protocol was immunoSEQ multiplex PCR, while the TCRdb copy is restricted to in-frame clones and leaves out a portion. The sample lists more than 90,000 clones, 75% to 90% occurring once. The sequencing input was peripheral blood. The receptor source for this set is a human donor in a cohort sampled during active COVID-19. Each CDR3 is given without its conserved first and last residue.

cdr3_aa: ASSGGGQPQH
v_call: TRBV3-1/TRBV3-2
j_call: TRBJ1-5

cdr3_aa: ASSTGLGQPQH
v_call: TRBV2
j_call: TRBJ1-5

cdr3_aa: ASSLRGGLATGELF
v_call: TRBV7-3
j_call: TRBJ2-2

cdr3_aa: ASSAITSDSYNEQF
v_call: TRBV5-1
j_call: TRBJ2-1

cdr3_aa: ASSLVPPGTDTQY
v_call: TRBV7-8
j_call: TRBJ2-3

cdr3_aa: ASGESRTNYGYT
v_call: TRBV19
j_call: TRBJ1-2

cdr3_aa: ASSPPGTEMNTEAF
v_call: TRBV3-1/TRBV3-2
j_call: TRBJ1-1

cdr3_aa: ASSITGTTHNEQF
v_call: TRBV19
j_call: TRBJ2-1

cdr3_aa: ASSPSGPQPQH
v_call: TRBV18
j_call: TRBJ1-5

cdr3_aa: ASSFAAAKNIQY
v_call: TRBV5-1
j_call: TRBJ2-4

cdr3_aa: ASSLPGQNTEAF
v_call: TRBV5-1
j_call: TRBJ1-1

cdr3_aa: ASSSSDRGGGYT
v_call: TRBV11-2
j_call: TRBJ1-2

cdr3_aa: ASSHLDYGYT
v_call: TRBV3-1/TRBV3-2
j_call: TRBJ1-2

cdr3_aa: ASRTRRGDTGELF
v_call: TRBV7-8
j_call: TRBJ2-2

cdr3_aa: ASSEVQGAYGYT
v_call: TRBV25-1
j_call: TRBJ1-2

cdr3_aa: ASSPRQGPYEQY
v_call: TRBV5-5
j_call: TRBJ2-7

cdr3_aa: ASSSAGTGAYNEQF
v_call: TRBV6-6
j_call: TRBJ2-1

cdr3_aa: ASSMGQVDEKLF
v_call: TRBV19
j_call: TRBJ1-4

cdr3_aa: ATSGLVDDTQY
v_call: TRBV5-1
j_call: TRBJ2-3

cdr3_aa: ASRSRTGGETEAF
v_call: TRBV5-4
j_call: TRBJ1-1

cdr3_aa: ASSRLEGRVSYEQY
v_call: TRBV14
j_call: TRBJ2-7

cdr3_aa: AWTAGANYSNQPQH
v_call: TRBV30
j_call: TRBJ1-5

cdr3_aa: ASSYGLADRNEQF
v_call: TRBV5-4
j_call: TRBJ2-1

cdr3_aa: ASSLRGGMNTEAF
v_call: TRBV9
j_call: TRBJ1-1

cdr3_aa: AAIASGVSYEQY
v_call: TRBV6-5
j_call: TRBJ2-7

cdr3_aa: ASSLAIPVRGRGSSPNEKLF
v_call: TRBV7-6
j_call: TRBJ1-4

cdr3_aa: ASSLDGGGDTQY
v_call: TRBV7-2
j_call: TRBJ2-3

cdr3_aa: ASSPGTSGYNEQF
v_call: TRBV7-7
j_call: TRBJ2-1

cdr3_aa: ASSSTPGQPQH
v_call: TRBV5-1
j_call: TRBJ1-5

cdr3_aa: ASSRLNGDQQGAGSPLH
v_call: TRBV5-6
j_call: TRBJ1-6

cdr3_aa: ASSTMTGPNSPLH
v_call: TRBV7-6
j_call: TRBJ1-6

cdr3_aa: AWSVGGTSGGQETQY
v_call: TRBV30
j_call: TRBJ2-5

cdr3_aa: ASSPMQGNYGYT
v_call: TRBV18
j_call: TRBJ1-2

cdr3_aa: ASSLEQGASGANVLT
v_call: TRBV7-8
j_call: TRBJ2-6

cdr3_aa: ASSIARDREGEKLF
v_call: TRBV19
j_call: TRBJ1-4

cdr3_aa: ASTPFRSSGELF
v_call: TRBV6-5
j_call: TRBJ2-2

cdr3_aa: ASSLAGENTEAF
v_call: TRBV7-6
j_call: TRBJ1-1

cdr3_aa: ASSFNGIFEQY
v_call: TRBV7-8
j_call: TRBJ2-7

cdr3_aa: ASSQTEFGTEAF
v_call: TRBV7-9
j_call: TRBJ1-1

cdr3_aa: ASSAKQGSTEAF
v_call: TRBV19
j_call: TRBJ1-1

cdr3_aa: ASSSQGLNTGELF
v_call: TRBV3-1/TRBV3-2
j_call: TRBJ2-2

cdr3_aa: ASSLRLGGELF
v_call: TRBV7-3
j_call: TRBJ2-2

cdr3_aa: ASSPNRARNTEAF
v_call: TRBV5-5
j_call: TRBJ1-1

cdr3_aa: ASSKQGMITEAF
v_call: TRBV11-1
j_call: TRBJ1-1

cdr3_aa: ASSSRTASNYGYT
v_call: TRBV27
j_call: TRBJ1-2

cdr3_aa: ASSRGGARSGELF
v_call: TRBV5-4
j_call: TRBJ2-2

cdr3_aa: ATSGPSLRWGDSPLH
v_call: TRBV15
j_call: TRBJ1-6

cdr3_aa: ASSASNGRVLEQY
v_call: TRBV9
j_call: TRBJ2-7

cdr3_aa: ASSPGQGSDQPQH
v_call: TRBV6-6
j_call: TRBJ1-5

cdr3_aa: ASSPSTGRWIPNNEKLF
v_call: TRBV27
j_call: TRBJ1-4

cdr3_aa: ASSLGFRAT
v_call: TRBV11-2
j_call: TRBJ2-3

cdr3_aa: SVEAGRRGDTQY
v_call: TRBV29-1
j_call: TRBJ2-3

cdr3_aa: ASSWDSSYNEQF
v_call: TRBV5-1
j_call: TRBJ2-1

cdr3_aa: ASSLRVAVGAYEQY
v_call: TRBV27
j_call: TRBJ2-7

cdr3_aa: ASKDRVSEKLF
v_call: TRBV19
j_call: TRBJ1-4

cdr3_aa: ASGPGQVGTLEQY
v_call: TRBV12-5
j_call: TRBJ2-7

cdr3_aa: ASRTGGGVGELF
v_call: TRBV2
j_call: TRBJ2-2